One and the same sample provided the 28 T cell receptor beta chains below, sequenced in a study of Ad26.COV2.S vaccination and SARS-CoV-2 variants (TCRdb year 2021). The protocol used for the library was the immunoSEQ multiplex PCR assay. TCRdb provides this immuneACCESS table in a form limited to in-frame rearrangements. Some clones are lacking; in checked studies, under half of them reflect an unresolved V gene, and why the rest are absent is not known. This sample holds hundreds of thousands of clones; about 90% were observed only once. The ten top clones hold around 1.5% of the sample. The treatment or condition tag for this specimen amounts to: roughly 20 received Ad26.COV2.S at low or high dose, single or two shots; 5 received placebo; per-sample allocation not given. Repertoires of vaccine and placebo recipients were sequenced from samples taken on day 63 after the first injection. The specimen was peripheral blood, collected in a trial of Ad26.COV2.S vaccine versus placebo. The receptors stem from a person aged 18-60 years who received the Ad26.COV2.S COVID-19 vaccine or a placebo.

The chain has TRBV7-2 and TRBJ1-4, with 11 positions matching TRBD1. Per germline, CDR1 SGHTA and CDR2 FQGNSA. The J segment lost 6 bases and the V segment lost 2 bases, leaving 5 bases of the junction unmatched. The CDR3 has 16 amino acids. The CDR3 region is CASSLTRDRGDEKLFF. The CDR3 bases are TGTGCCAGCAGCTTAACGCGGGACAGGGGGGATGAAAAACTGTTTTTT.

The chain combines TRBV4-1 with TRBJ2-3, with TRBD2 identical over 16 bases. CDR3 size: 18 residues. V shed 1 base and J 5 bases; nucleotides not matched to a gene: 6. Germline assignment: CDR1 MGHRA and CDR2 YSYEKL. The CDR3, as DNA: TGCGCCAGCAGCCAAGGCCCGGGACTAGCGGGGGGGAGAGATACGCAGTATTTT. This gives the protein CASSQGPGLAGGRDTQYF.

The chain joins TRBV5-5 to TRBJ1-6; TRBD1 aligns across 7 bases. The length of the CDR3 is 16 residues. Germline CDR1 is SGHKS and CDR2 is YYEKEE (reference sequence). Unmatched junction bases numbered 10, after V lost 4 bases and J lost 6 bases. CDR3 in DNA: TGTGCCAGCAGCCTTTACGGACAGGACCGTAATTCACCCCTCCACTTT. Translation: CASSLYGQDRNSPLHF.

The chain recombines TRBV6-5 with TRBJ1-1; D gene uncertain. The CDR3 runs 15 residues. Germline V gene lookup returns CDR1 MNHEY and CDR2 SVGAGI. V lost 7 bases and J 6 bases, leaving 21 bases between the germline ends. The CDR3 coding sequence is TGTGCCAGCAAGCGGTCCATGTGGGAGACATCTGAAGCTTTCTTT. This translates into CASKRSMWETSEAFF.

This chain connects TRBV4-3 to TRBJ1-1; 7 bases are a match to TRBD1. The CDR3 is 15 residues long. Looked up from germline, CDR1 is LGHNA and CDR2 is YSLEER. V gave up 6 bases and J gave up 3 bases; unmatched junction bases: 10. The CDR3: CASRHSGQAHTEAFF. CDR3 sequence (DNA): TGCGCCAGCAGACACTCAGGACAGGCTCACACTGAAGCTTTCTTT.

The gene calls are TRBV30 and TRBJ1-3, with a possible D match to TRBD1 (5 bases). Germline CDR1 GTSNPN, CDR2 SVGIG (reference sequence). The CDR3 has 15 residues. Trimming removed 3 bases from V and 2 bases from J, with 14 bases in between. Here the CDR3 reads CAWRGGTNAGNTIYF. In DNA, the CDR3 is TGTGCCTGGAGGGGGGGGACTAACGCTGGAAACACCATATATTTT.

This chain uses TRBV6-6 with TRBJ1-5; 10 nucleotides align to TRBD1. The CDR3 extends over 14 amino acids. Germline-derived CDR1 and CDR2 are MNHNY and SVGAGI (reference sequence). Trimming took 6 bases from V and 6 from J; bases not matched to a gene: 5. CDR3 DNA: TGTGCCAGCAGGGACAGGGGGGAAGGTCAGCCCCAGCATTTT. The encoded protein is CASRDRGEGQPQHF.

The table lists this clone with a count of one. The gene calls are TRBV2 and TRBJ2-1; 7 bases are shared with TRBD2. This CDR3 is 19 amino acids long. CDR1 is SNHLY and CDR2 is FYNNEI in the germline V gene. V was clipped by 1 base and J by 5 bases; unmatched bases: 17. The CDR3 DNA sequence: TGTGCCAGCAGTGAAGTGGGCCGGGACTACACAACAGACAACAATGAGCAGTTCTTC. Its protein is CASSEVGRDYTTDNNEQFF. Full variable domain (outside the CDR3, taken from reference TRBV2 and TRBJ2-1): EPEVTQTPSHQVTQMGQEVILRCVPISNHLYFYWYRQILGQKVEFLVSFYNNEISEKSEIFDDQFSVERPDGSNFTLKIRSTKLEDSAMYFCASSEVGRDYTTDNNEQFFGPGTRLTVL.

The rearrangement links TRBV2 to TRBJ1-6; no firm D call. Germline CDR1 and CDR2: SNHLY and FYNNEI. Trimming stripped 6 bases from V and 2 bases from J, with 11 bases between. There are 15 residues in the CDR3. This CDR3 reads CASRAEGAYNSPLHF. As DNA, the CDR3 is TGTGCCAGCAGGGCCGAGGGTGCCTATAATTCACCCCTCCACTTT.

This clone was detected only a few times. This chain connects TRBV5-1 to TRBJ2-5; TRBD1 is a possible D gene (7 bases). CDR3 length: 14 amino acids. From germline, CDR1 is SGHRS and CDR2 YFSETQ. Trimming took off 2 bases at V and 3 bases at J, with 11 bases between the two ends. CDR3 DNA sequence: TGCGCCAGCAGCTTCCAGGGGGGTGAAGAGACCCAGTACTTC. It yields the protein CASSFQGGEETQYF. Full variable domain (rest looked up from reference TRBV5-1 and TRBJ2-5): KAGVTQTPRYLIKTRGQQVTLSCSPISGHRSVSWYQQTPGQGLQFLFEYFSETQRNKGNFPGRFSGRQFSNSRSEMNVSTLELGDSALYLCASSFQGGEETQYFGPGTRLLVL.

The V gene is TRBV4-3, the J gene TRBJ1-1; D is possibly TRBD1 (5 bases). Germline loops: CDR1 LGHNA, CDR2 YSLEER. This CDR3 is built from 14 residues. V lost 5 bases to trimming and J lost 0 bases, with 10 bases between them. CDR3 sequence (DNA): TGCGCCAGCAGCTGGGGACGGATGAACACTGAAGCTTTCTTT. This encodes CASSWGRMNTEAFF.

This chain uses TRBV3-1 (or the pseudogene TRBV3-2) with TRBJ2-7, with 8 bases aligning to TRBD2. The germline V gene encodes CDR1 LGHDT and CDR2 YNNKEL (reference sequence). The CDR3 loop spans 16 amino acids. V shed 0 bases, J shed 6 bases, and the junction held 10 bases outside the gene matches. CDR3 coding DNA: TGTGCCAGCAGCCAAGATGTCGGGACTAGGCGCGCCGAGCAGTACTTC. Translating gives CASSQDVGTRRAEQYF.

The chain recombines TRBV6-5 with TRBJ2-1; 7 positions match TRBD2. The ends lost 0 bases at V and 4 bases at J; junction bases unmatched: 6. CDR3 length equals 16 residues. CDR1 and CDR2 (germline): MNHEY, SVGAGI. CDR3 DNA sequence: TGTGCCAGCAGTTACTCCCGGGACTACTCTTACAATGAGCAGTTCTTC. Translated, it gives CASSYSRDYSYNEQFF.

A word on this clone: A much larger clonotype is one base distant, so this may be a read error. The rearrangement links TRBV11-2 to TRBJ1-1; the D is unclear. The CDR3 has 11 residues. Trimming cost V 1 base and J 6 bases, with 3 bases left between them. Germline V lookup: CDR1 SGHAT, CDR2 FQNNGV. Written as DNA, the CDR3 is TGTGCCAGCAGCTTAGGGTCTGAAGCTTTCTTT. It translates to CASSLGSEAFF.

The chain combines TRBV11-2 with TRBJ2-2; D is possibly TRBD2 (6 bases). Germline values: CDR1 SGHAT, CDR2 FQNNGV. V lost 1 base to trimming and J lost 4 bases, with 10 bases between them. CDR3 length equals 15 residues. The CDR3 region is CASSLVAGFTGELFF. The CDR3 DNA reads TGTGCCAGCAGCTTAGTCGCGGGGTTCACCGGGGAGCTGTTTTTT.

The rearrangement joins TRBV5-1 to TRBJ1-4, with D unresolved. The V gene lost 0 bases and the J gene lost 5 bases, with 11 bases spanning the gap. Germline V gene lookup returns CDR1 SGHRS and CDR2 YFSETQ. The CDR3 extends over 15 amino acids. CDR3 nucleotides: TGCGCCAGCAGCTTGGTTAATCCGGGGAATGAAAAACTGTTTTTT. It is translated as CASSLVNPGNEKLFF. Full variable domain (remainder filled in from reference TRBV5-1 and TRBJ1-4): KAGVTQTPRYLIKTRGQQVTLSCSPISGHRSVSWYQQTPGQGLQFLFEYFSETQRNKGNFPGRFSGRQFSNSRSEMNVSTLELGDSALYLCASSLVNPGNEKLFFGSGTQLSVL.

In regard to this clone: The identical CDR3 is also encoded by other nucleotide sequences in the sample. J is TRBJ2-3 and V is TRBV30; D unresolved. From germline, CDR1 is GTSNPN and CDR2 SVGIG (reference sequence). Trimming cost V 0 bases and J 3 bases, with 4 bases left between them. The CDR3 has 12 residues. As DNA, the CDR3 is TGTGCCTGGAGTGTACCTACAGATACGCAGTATTTT. Protein: CAWSVPTDTQYF.

This chain joins TRBV30 and TRBJ2-3; possibly TRBD1 for D (5 bases). Germline V CDR1 and CDR2: GTSNPN, SVGIG (reference sequence). The V end lost 1 base, the J end lost 3 bases, and 17 bases lay between the germline ends. CDR3 length: 16 amino acids. The CDR3 here is CAWSGKQEQRTDTQYF. As DNA, the CDR3 is TGTGCCTGGAGTGGGAAACAGGAGCAGAGAACAGATACGCAGTATTTT.

The CDR3 loop reads CATTAGGGPDTQYF. CDR3 sequence (DNA): TGTGCCACCACGGCGGGAGGAGGGCCAGATACGCAGTATTTT. V and J are TRBV24-1 and TRBJ2-3; TRBD2 matches 8 bases. Germline assignment: CDR1 KGHDR and CDR2 SFDVKD. V was clipped by 8 bases and J by 4 bases; unmatched bases: 7. This CDR3 has 14 amino acids.

CDR3 nucleotide sequence: TGTGCCATCAGTGAGCCAACTACTAGCGGGAGGACCGGGGAGCTGTTTTTT. Residues: CAISEPTTSGRTGELFF. The chain uses TRBV10-3 and TRBJ2-2; 12 positions match TRBD2. The CDR3 spans 17 residues. CDR1 ENHRY and CDR2 SYGVKD come from the germline V gene. V shed 2 bases, J shed 5 bases, and the junction held 6 bases outside the gene matches.

CDR3 sequence (DNA): TGTGCCTGGACCGCGACAGGGGGCTACTCGACCTACGAGCAGTACTTC. Translation gives CAWTATGGYSTYEQYF. V usage is TRBV30 and J usage is TRBJ2-7, with 10 bases that match TRBD1. V shed 4 bases, J shed 2 bases, and the junction held 11 bases outside the gene matches. The CDR3 is 16 residues long. Germline V CDR1 and CDR2: GTSNPN, SVGIG (reference sequence).

This clone was counted a single time. The J gene is TRBJ1-1, the V gene TRBV4-2, with D possibly TRBD1 on 5 matching bases. Between the trimmed V and J ends, which lost 1 base and 3 bases, there was a span of 9 bases. This CDR3 is 14 amino acids long. The V gene's germline CDR1 is LGHNA and CDR2 YNFKEQ. The DNA of the CDR3 is TGTGCCAGCAGCCAAGGGACATCCGACACTGAAGCTTTCTTT. The encoded protein is CASSQGTSDTEAFF.

J is TRBJ2-6 and V is TRBV30; D may be TRBD1 or TRBD2 (6 bases each). V dropped 2 bases and J dropped 0 bases, with 14 bases sitting between them. This CDR3 has 17 residues. Germline assignment: CDR1 GTSNPN and CDR2 SVGIG (reference sequence). CDR3 nucleotide sequence: TGTGCCTGGAGTCGTGGGCGGGACAACTCTGGGGCCAACGTCCTGACTTTC. Translation: CAWSRGRDNSGANVLTF.

This chain links TRBV7-2 with TRBJ2-7, with D tentatively TRBD1 (6 bases). The ends were cut back, 1 base at V and 5 bases at J, with 15 bases in the middle. Germline CDR1 SGHTA, CDR2 FQGNSA. This CDR3 has 15 amino acids. For the CDR3, the DNA is TGTGCCAGCAGCTTAGGGGCCCAACAGGGCCACGAGCAGTACTTC. This codes for CASSLGAQQGHEQYF.

The chain joins TRBV24-1 to TRBJ2-3, with D unclear. This CDR3 is 13 amino acids long. V dropped 4 bases and J dropped 9 bases, with 13 bases sitting between them. Germline CDR1 KGHDR, CDR2 SFDVKD. CDR3 sequence reads: CATSEGVDTTQYF. Here the CDR3 DNA reads TGTGCCACCAGTGAAGGCGTAGACACAACGCAGTATTTT.

This chain joins TRBV6-6 and TRBJ1-2, with D hard to call. From germline, CDR1 is MNHNY and CDR2 SVGAGI (reference sequence). The ends were cut back, 2 bases at V and 4 bases at J, with 8 bases in the middle. The CDR3 contains 13 residues. Written as DNA, the CDR3 is TGTGCCAGCAGTTACGACACTCTCTATGGCTACACCTTC. This translates into CASSYDTLYGYTF.

As concerns this clone: The same CDR3 arises from other DNA sequences in this sample as well. The V and J genes are TRBV5-1 and TRBJ2-5; 9 bases are shared with TRBD1. The CDR3 contains 14 residues. Trimming removed 4 bases from V and 5 bases from J; junction bases left unmatched: 6. CDR1 SGHRS and CDR2 YFSETQ come from the germline V gene. The CDR3 coding sequence is TGCGCCAGCAGCCGGGGACAGGGCGGTGAGACCCAGTACTTC. Protein: CASSRGQGGETQYF. Full variable domain (remainder filled in from reference TRBV5-1 and TRBJ2-5): KAGVTQTPRYLIKTRGQQVTLSCSPISGHRSVSWYQQTPGQGLQFLFEYFSETQRNKGNFPGRFSGRQFSNSRSEMNVSTLELGDSALYLCASSRGQGGETQYFGPGTRLLVL.

The chain is built from TRBV11-1 and TRBJ2-3; unclear D gene. The V and J ends lost 4 bases and 4 bases respectively, with 3 bases between them. Looked up from germline, CDR1 is SGHAT and CDR2 is FQDESV (reference sequence). CDR3 length: 11 residues. This chain's CDR3 is CASSSADTQYF. CDR3 nucleotide sequence: TGTGCCAGCAGCTCTGCAGATACGCAGTATTTT.